This T cell receptor beta chain emerged from a study of cytomegalovirus exposure and HLA in healthy donors. Study information: A later analysis reported the same platform for the 90 to 150 validation repertoires and the 666 first-cohort repertoires.

Study-wide findings and caveats: A few CMV-associated chains were confirmed in vitro to be specific for CMV antigens. The study recorded around 160 TCR beta chains that were cytomegalovirus-associated. Despite most TCR sequences being rare, some public TCRs occurred in many donors.

Only in-frame clones appear in the TCRdb table, and some are missing; sequencing was by immunoSEQ multiplex PCR. The sample has under 200,000 clones; about three quarters are singletons. With regard to this clone: The antigen is unknown.

Input material: PBMCs. The sequence derives from a woman under 40 in good health and CMV-seronegative.

This chain's CDR3 is CASGSASWGGYTF. The CDR3 DNA reads TGTGCCAGCGGCTCGGCCTCTTGGGGCGGCTACACCTTC. The J gene is TRBJ1-2, the V gene TRBV27; weak D call: TRBD1 (5 bases). V lost 8 bases and J 8 bases, leaving 18 bases between the germline ends. Germline lookup yields CDR1 MNHEY and CDR2 SMNVEV (reference sequence). The CDR3 totals 13 residues.